These 25 T cell receptor beta chains came from one sample sequenced in a study of cytomegalovirus exposure and HLA in healthy donors. The PCR had 60 Vbeta and 13 Jbeta primers. TCRdb keeps only in-frame clones here, not all; method: immunoSEQ multiplex PCR. Its listing shows 150,000 to 250,000 clones. Sequencing was carried out using PBMCs. Receptor source: a boy aged 5-17 years in good health and CMV-seronegative.

CDR3 region: CASSLWDTNNQPQHF. The DNA for the CDR3 is TGTGCCAGCAGTTTATGGGACACCAACAATCAGCCCCAGCATTTT. The rearrangement uses TRBV28 and TRBJ1-5; TRBD1 is a possible D gene (5 bases). Germline CDR1 and CDR2: MDHEN and SYDVKM. This CDR3 is 15 amino acids long. V lost 0 bases to trimming and J lost 3 bases, with 9 bases between them.

A note on this clone: An end of the junction differs from the germline gene, which may be a read error. The identical CDR3 is also encoded by other nucleotide sequences in the sample. The rearrangement uses TRBV15 and TRBJ1-4, with D possibly matching TRBD1 (6 bases). Germline CDR1 is LNHNV and CDR2 is YYDKDF (reference sequence). The CDR3 covers 14 residues. The CDR3 DNA sequence: TGTGCCACTAGCACTAGGGGGGGGGCAAGGGAACTGTTTTTT. Protein: CATSTRGGARELFF.

CDR3 protein: CASRVDSYAREAFF. CDR3 nucleotides: TGTGCCAGCAGGGTTGACAGTTACGCCCGTGAAGCTTTCTTT. This chain joins TRBV11-2 and TRBJ1-1, with a weak D call TRBD1 (5 bases). Between the trimmed V and J ends, which lost 6 bases and 7 bases, there was a span of 18 bases. Germline V gene sequence: CDR1 SGHAT, CDR2 FQNNGV. This CDR3 has 14 residues.

Here the CDR3 DNA reads TGTGCCAGCAGCTTAGACAGGGTAGCTGCCGGGGAGCTGTTTTTT. Protein product: CASSLDRVAAGELFF. The chain is built from TRBV7-2 and TRBJ2-2; possibly TRBD1 for D (6 bases). Germline CDR1 SGHTA, CDR2 FQGNSA. There are 15 residues in the CDR3. The V end was cut by 1 base, the J end by 6 bases, with 12 bases between.

The gene calls are TRBV4-1 and TRBJ2-3; D gene uncertain. The V gene lost 1 base and the J gene lost 11 bases, with 13 bases spanning the gap. The CDR3 has 13 amino acids. Germline V gene data show CDR1 as MGHRA and CDR2 as YSYEKL. This CDR3 is CASSQGLTGGQYF. CDR3 sequence (DNA): TGCGCCAGCAGCCAAGGTCTCACCGGTGGGCAGTATTTT.

The V gene is TRBV5-4, the J gene TRBJ1-4; maybe TRBD1 (5 bases). Trimming took 5 bases from V and 5 from J, leaving 25 bases between them. Germline V gene sequence: CDR1 SGHNT, CDR2 YYREEE (reference sequence). The CDR3 covers 18 residues. CDR3 coding DNA: TGTGCCAGCAGTTCTGTGGGGGGATCGGAGGGTCCGAATGAAAAACTGTTTTTT. Protein sequence: CASSSVGGSEGPNEKLFF.

The chain uses TRBV7-6 and TRBJ2-2; the match to TRBD2 covers 11 bases. Trimming took 3 bases from V and 10 from J; bases not matched to a gene: 4. In germline, CDR1 is SGHVS, CDR2 FNYEAQ. The CDR3 consists of 14 residues. CDR3 sequence (DNA): TGTGCCAGCAGCTTTAGCGGGGGGGCCGAGGAGCTGTTTTTT. The encoded protein is CASSFSGGAEELFF.

The V gene is TRBV19, the J gene TRBJ1-6, with D maybe TRBD1 (5 bases). From germline, CDR1 is LNHDA and CDR2 SQIVND (reference sequence). There are 15 residues in the CDR3. Trimming stripped 1 base from V and 7 bases from J, with 11 bases between. The CDR3 loop is CASSIGTGGNSPLHF. CDR3 DNA sequence: TGTGCCAGTAGTATAGGAACTGGGGGGAATTCACCCCTCCACTTT.

CDR3 protein: CASSELGQFYEQYF. In nucleotides, the CDR3 is TGCGCCAGCAGCGAGTTGGGACAGTTCTACGAGCAGTACTTC. The chain employs TRBV4-1 and TRBJ2-7, with 7 bases aligning to TRBD1. Looked up from germline, CDR1 is MGHRA and CDR2 is YSYEKL. The CDR3 extends over 14 amino acids. V trimming: 5 bases; J trimming: 3 bases; junction bases outside the gene matches: 7.

V is TRBV2 and J is TRBJ1-1; 7 positions match TRBD1. This CDR3 spans 12 amino acids. Trimming at V came to 8 bases and at J to 2 bases, leaving 2 bases not matched to a gene. CDR1 SNHLY and CDR2 FYNNEI come from the germline V gene. In nucleotides, the CDR3 is TGTGCCAGCGGGACAGTAAACACTGAAGCTTTCTTT. It codes for CASGTVNTEAFF.

The gene calls are TRBV6-1 and TRBJ1-1; D may be TRBD1 (5 bases). The CDR3 is made up of 15 amino acids. With 2 bases removed from V and 1 base from J, the gap between germline ends came to 11 bases. CDR1 and CDR2 from the germline V gene are MNHNS and SASEGT. The DNA for the CDR3 is TGTGCCAGCAGTGAAACTTTCACAGGGAACACTGAAGCTTTCTTT. Its translation is CASSETFTGNTEAFF.

CDR3 sequence reads: CAWSVRPRLYNEQFF. CDR3 coding DNA: TGTGCCTGGAGTGTACGACCGAGACTCTACAATGAGCAGTTCTTC. The chain links TRBV30 to TRBJ2-1; D gene uncertain. The CDR3 is 15 amino acids. The V end was cut by 0 bases, the J end by 3 bases, with 12 bases between. CDR1 and CDR2 from the germline V gene are GTSNPN and SVGIG (reference sequence).

The V call is TRBV7-9, the J call TRBJ1-1; the D is unclear. Trimming left V 5 bases short and J 1 base short, with 11 bases between. Germline V gives CDR1 SEHNR, CDR2 FQNEAQ (reference sequence). This CDR3 has 14 amino acids. The CDR3 reads CASSTRAGNTEAFF. In DNA, the CDR3 is TGTGCCAGCAGCACCAGAGCGGGGAACACTGAAGCTTTCTTT.

The rearrangement joins TRBV6-6 to TRBJ1-1; D ambiguous. The CDR3 is 15 residues long. The germline V gene has CDR1 MNHNY and CDR2 SVGAGI (reference sequence). The V gene lost 0 bases and the J gene lost 1 base, with 9 bases spanning the gap. Here the CDR3 DNA reads TGTGCCAGCAGTTACTCGATTTCGGGGAACACTGAAGCTTTCTTT. It codes for CASSYSISGNTEAFF.

For this clone: In the same sample, other DNA sequences code for this CDR3. This chain joins TRBV5-1 and TRBJ2-6; 8 bases agree with TRBD1. The length of the CDR3 is 16 residues. Germline V gene sequence: CDR1 SGHRS, CDR2 YFSETQ. V dropped 2 bases and J dropped 3; count of bases not matched to a gene: 4. The CDR3 bases are TGCGCCAGCAGCTTACCTGGGACAGGTGGGGCCAACGTCCTGACTTTC. Protein: CASSLPGTGGANVLTF.

The rearrangement uses TRBV5-1 and TRBJ1-2, with TRBD1 as a possible D gene (6 bases). Germline-derived CDR1 and CDR2 are SGHRS and YFSETQ. This CDR3 region has 15 residues. V was trimmed by 0 bases and J by 2 bases, leaving 11 bases between them. The CDR3 here is CASSLDGGRNYGYTF. In DNA, the CDR3 is TGCGCCAGCAGCTTGGACGGGGGGCGGAACTATGGCTACACCTTC.

This chain connects TRBV5-4 to TRBJ1-1; maybe TRBD1 (5 bases). In germline, CDR1 is SGHNT, CDR2 YYREEE (reference sequence). This CDR3 comprises 14 residues. V was cut by 0 bases and J by 0 bases, with 6 bases left in between. In DNA, the CDR3 is TGTGCCAGCAGCTTGGGACAGATGAACACTGAAGCTTTCTTT. It yields the protein CASSLGQMNTEAFF.

The chain has TRBV6-1 and TRBJ2-1; no clear D. This CDR3 has 16 amino acids. The germline V and J ends were trimmed by 1 base and 0 bases, with 10 bases remaining between them. Germline V lookup: CDR1 MNHNS, CDR2 SASEGT. The DNA for the CDR3 is TGTGCCAGCAGTGAAGTATCGGTTGGCTCCTACAATGAGCAGTTCTTC. It specifies CASSEVSVGSYNEQFF.

The chain couples TRBV7-9 to TRBJ2-7; D may be TRBD1 (8 bases). Per germline, CDR1 SEHNR and CDR2 FQNEAQ (reference sequence). This CDR3 is built from 16 residues. Between the trimmed V and J ends, which lost 5 bases and 5 bases, there was a span of 22 bases. This chain's CDR3 is CASSAQTYRGGDEQYF. The CDR3 nucleotides are TGTGCCAGCAGCGCCCAAACATACAGGGGGGGTGACGAGCAGTACTTC.

The genes are TRBV2 and TRBJ2-1, with D unclear. V dropped 6 bases and J dropped 4 bases, with 10 bases sitting between them. The CDR3 is 13 residues long. The germline CDR1 and CDR2 sequences are SNHLY and FYNNEI. For the CDR3, the DNA is TGTGCCAGCAGCACCGCAGTGTACAATGAGCAGTTCTTC. Translated: CASSTAVYNEQFF.

A word on this clone: In the same sample, other DNA sequences code for this CDR3. The chain joins TRBV5-1 to TRBJ2-7; 7 positions match TRBD2. The CDR3 is 15 amino acids. Germline CDR1 is SGHRS and CDR2 is YFSETQ. V lost 4 bases, J lost 0 bases, and 7 bases stayed unmatched. CDR3 nucleotide sequence: TGCGCCAGCAGCCTCGGGGAGGGGAGCTCCTACGAGCAGTACTTC. Translation gives CASSLGEGSSYEQYF.

This chain connects TRBV5-4 to TRBJ2-1, with TRBD2 as a possible D gene (6 bases). V lost 4 bases, J lost 0 bases, and 14 bases lay in between. The CDR3 has 16 amino acids. CDR1 and CDR2 (germline): SGHNT, YYREEE (reference sequence). The CDR3 spells CASSPLAGSSYNEQFF. The CDR3 coding sequence is TGTGCCAGCAGCCCTCTTGCGGGAAGCTCCTACAATGAGCAGTTCTTC.

The rearrangement links TRBV7-9 to TRBJ1-1, with D possibly TRBD1 on 5 matching bases. The V gene lost 5 bases and the J gene lost 6 bases, with 22 bases spanning the gap. Germline CDR1 reads SEHNR; CDR2 reads FQNEAQ (reference sequence). The CDR3 extends over 16 amino acids. The CDR3 DNA reads as TGTGCCAGCAGCGCAGACCGGGCAGGGAGGTCATCTGAAGCTTTCTTT. Translated: CASSADRAGRSSEAFF.

This sequence joins TRBV6-1 and TRBJ1-1; perhaps TRBD1 as D (5 bases). The ends were cut back, 5 bases at V and 12 bases at J, with 22 bases in the middle. The germline gives CDR1 MNHNS, CDR2 SASEGT. The CDR3 totals 14 residues. CDR3 nucleotides: TGTGCCAGCAGTATGAGTTTCGGGGGAATTAATTCTTTCTTT. It encodes CASSMSFGGINSFF.

The CDR3 bases are TGTGCCAGCCAACGGAGGGAACGCGGGAACACCATATATTTT. It codes for CASQRRERGNTIYF. This chain connects TRBV28 to TRBJ1-3; D is ambiguous. Per germline, CDR1 MDHEN and CDR2 SYDVKM. V shed 8 bases and J shed 7 bases, with 18 bases lying between them. The CDR3 has 14 amino acids.